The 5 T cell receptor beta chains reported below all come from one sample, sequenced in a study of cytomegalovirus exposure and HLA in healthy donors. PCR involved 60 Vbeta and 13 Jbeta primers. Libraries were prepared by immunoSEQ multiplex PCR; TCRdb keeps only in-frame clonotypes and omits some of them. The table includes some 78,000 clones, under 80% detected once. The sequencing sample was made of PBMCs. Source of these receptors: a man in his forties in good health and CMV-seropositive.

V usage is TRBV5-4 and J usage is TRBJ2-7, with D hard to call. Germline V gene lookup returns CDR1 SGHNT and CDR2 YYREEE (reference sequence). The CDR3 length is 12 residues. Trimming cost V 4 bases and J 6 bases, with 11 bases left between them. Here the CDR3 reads CASSPRVGEQYF. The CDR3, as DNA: TGTGCCAGCAGCCCCCGGGTGGGCGAGCAGTACTTC.

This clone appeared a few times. The CDR3, as DNA: TGTGCCAGCAGCTTCGGGGACAACTCCTACAATGAGCAGTTCTTC. Translated, it gives CASSFGDNSYNEQFF. V gene TRBV5-6 combines with J gene TRBJ2-1; D possibly corresponds to TRBD1 (6 bases). CDR3 length: 15 residues. From germline, CDR1 is SGHDT and CDR2 YYEEEE. The ends were cut back, 2 bases at V and 0 bases at J, with 9 bases in the middle.

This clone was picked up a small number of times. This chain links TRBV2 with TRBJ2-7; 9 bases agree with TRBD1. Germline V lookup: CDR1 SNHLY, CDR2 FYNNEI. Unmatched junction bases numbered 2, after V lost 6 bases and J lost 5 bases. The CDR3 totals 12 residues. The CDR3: CASRGQGNEQYF. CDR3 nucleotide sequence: TGTGCCAGCAGAGGACAGGGGAACGAGCAGTACTTC.

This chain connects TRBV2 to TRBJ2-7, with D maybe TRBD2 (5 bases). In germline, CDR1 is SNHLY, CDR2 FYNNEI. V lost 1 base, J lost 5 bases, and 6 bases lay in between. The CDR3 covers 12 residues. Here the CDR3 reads CASSEVGDEQYF. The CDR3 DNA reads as TGTGCCAGCAGTGAAGTCGGGGACGAGCAGTACTTC.

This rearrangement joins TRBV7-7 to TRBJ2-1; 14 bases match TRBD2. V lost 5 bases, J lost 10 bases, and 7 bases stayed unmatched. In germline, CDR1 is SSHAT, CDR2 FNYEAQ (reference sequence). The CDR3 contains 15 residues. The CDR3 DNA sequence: TGTGCCAGCAGCCCCGGGACTAGCGGGAGCGGGGAGCAGTTCTTC. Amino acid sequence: CASSPGTSGSGEQFF.